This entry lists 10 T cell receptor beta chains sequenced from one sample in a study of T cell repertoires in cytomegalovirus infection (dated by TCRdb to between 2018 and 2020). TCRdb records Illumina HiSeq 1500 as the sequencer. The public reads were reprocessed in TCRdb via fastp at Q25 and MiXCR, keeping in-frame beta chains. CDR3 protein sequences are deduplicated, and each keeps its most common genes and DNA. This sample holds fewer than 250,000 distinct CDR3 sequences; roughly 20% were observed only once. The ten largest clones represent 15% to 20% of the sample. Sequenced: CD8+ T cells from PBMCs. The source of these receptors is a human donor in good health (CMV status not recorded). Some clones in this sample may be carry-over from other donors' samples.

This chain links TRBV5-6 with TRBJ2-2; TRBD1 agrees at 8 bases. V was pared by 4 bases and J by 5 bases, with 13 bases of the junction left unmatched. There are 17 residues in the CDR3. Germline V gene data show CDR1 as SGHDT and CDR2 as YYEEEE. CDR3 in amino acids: CASSIQGARFRTGELFF. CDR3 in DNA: TGTGCCAGCAGCATCCAGGGGGCGCGATTTCGAACCGGGGAGCTGTTTTTT. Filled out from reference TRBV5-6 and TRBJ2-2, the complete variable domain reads DAGVTQSPTHLIKTRGQQVTLRCSPKSGHDTVSWYQQALGQGPQFIFQYYEEEERQRGNFPDRFSGHQFPNYSSELNVNALLLGDSALYLCASSIQGARFRTGELFFGEGSRLTVL.

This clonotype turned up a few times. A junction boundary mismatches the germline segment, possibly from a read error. In DNA form, the CDR3 reads TGCGCGGTGGTGGGCGGTTCCTACGAGCAGTACTTC. It codes for CAVVGGSYEQYF. This rearrangement joins TRBV6-2 or TRBV6-3 to TRBJ2-7; D unclear. Germline V gene lookup returns CDR1 MNHEY and CDR2 SVGEGT. The CDR3 is made up of 12 amino acids.

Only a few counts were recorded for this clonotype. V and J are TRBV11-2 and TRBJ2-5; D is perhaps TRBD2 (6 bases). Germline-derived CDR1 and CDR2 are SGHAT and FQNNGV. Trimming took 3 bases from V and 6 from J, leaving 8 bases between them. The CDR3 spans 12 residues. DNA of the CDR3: TGTGCCAGCAGCTTCGGGGGTCAGACCCAGTACTTC. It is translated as CASSFGGQTQYF. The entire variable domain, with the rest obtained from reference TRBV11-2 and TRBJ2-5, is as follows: EAGVAQSPRYKIIEKRQSVAFWCNPISGHATLYWYQQILGQGPKLLIQFQNNGVVDDSQLPKDRFSAERLKGVDSTLKIQPAKLEDSAVYLCASSFGGQTQYFGPGTRLLVL.

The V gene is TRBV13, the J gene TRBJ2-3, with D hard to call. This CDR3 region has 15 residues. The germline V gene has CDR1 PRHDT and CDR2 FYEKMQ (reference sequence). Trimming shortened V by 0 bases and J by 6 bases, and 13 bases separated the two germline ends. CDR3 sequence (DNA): TGTGCCAGCAGCTTAGGGACTCCCGCTGGGGATACGCAGTATTTT. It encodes CASSLGTPAGDTQYF.

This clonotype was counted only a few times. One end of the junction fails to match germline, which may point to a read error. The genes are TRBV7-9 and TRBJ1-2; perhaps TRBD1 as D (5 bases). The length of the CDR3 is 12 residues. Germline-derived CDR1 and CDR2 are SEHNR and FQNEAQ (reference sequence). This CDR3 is CASGGENYGDTF. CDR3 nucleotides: TGTGCCAGCGGGGGGGAGAACTATGGCGACACCTTC.

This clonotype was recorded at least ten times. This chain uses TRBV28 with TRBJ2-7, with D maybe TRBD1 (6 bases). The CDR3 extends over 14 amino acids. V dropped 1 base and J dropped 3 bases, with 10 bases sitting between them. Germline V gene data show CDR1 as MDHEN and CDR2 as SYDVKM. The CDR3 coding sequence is TGTGCCAGCAGTTTATCAGGGGATTACTACGAGCAGTACTTC. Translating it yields CASSLSGDYYEQYF.

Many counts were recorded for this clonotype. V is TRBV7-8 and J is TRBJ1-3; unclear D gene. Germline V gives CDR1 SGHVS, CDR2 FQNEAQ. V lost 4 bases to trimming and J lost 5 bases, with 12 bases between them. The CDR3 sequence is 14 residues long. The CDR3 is CASSSSGVRNTIYF. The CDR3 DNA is TGTGCCAGCAGCTCATCCGGGGTCAGAAACACCATATATTTT.

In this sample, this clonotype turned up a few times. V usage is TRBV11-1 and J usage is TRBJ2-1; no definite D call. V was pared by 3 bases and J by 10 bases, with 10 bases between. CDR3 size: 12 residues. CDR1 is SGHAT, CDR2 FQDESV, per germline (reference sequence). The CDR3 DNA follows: TGTGCCAGCAGCTTCGGGTTGGGGGAGCAGTTCTTC. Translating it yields CASSFGLGEQFF.

The CDR3 nucleotides are TGTGCCAGCAGCTTGGGCCAGTACTCCTACGAGCAGTACTTC. Translated: CASSLGQYSYEQYF. J is TRBJ2-7 and V is TRBV5-4; D is undetermined. This CDR3 region has 14 residues. Germline V CDR1 and CDR2: SGHNT, YYREEE (reference sequence). Trimming shortened V by 0 bases and J by 0 bases, and 7 bases separated the two germline ends.

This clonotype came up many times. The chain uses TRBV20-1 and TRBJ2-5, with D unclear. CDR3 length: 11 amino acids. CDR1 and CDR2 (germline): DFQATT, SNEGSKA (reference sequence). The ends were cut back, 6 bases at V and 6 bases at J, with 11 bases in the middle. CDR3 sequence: CSAPPGQTQYF. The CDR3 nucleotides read TGCAGTGCCCCACCCGGCCAGACCCAGTACTTC.